What follows describes a single T cell receptor beta chain. This entry belongs to a study of cytomegalovirus exposure and HLA in healthy donors. CDR1 is MNHEY, CDR2 SMNVEV, per germline (reference sequence). Trimming shortened V by 2 bases and J by 0 bases, and 11 bases separated the two germline ends. The CDR3 contains 16 residues. In the PCR, 60 Vbeta and 13 Jbeta primers were used. Repertoires were generated with immunoSEQ multiplex PCR, while TCRdb's copy carries only in-frame clones and drops some. The sample lists fewer than 95,000 clones; roughly 72% were seen once. This chain links TRBV27 with TRBJ2-1; D possibly corresponds to TRBD1 (5 bases). The source of this sequence is a young man in good health and CMV-seronegative. Sequenced material: PBMCs. The CDR3 DNA is TGTGCCAGCAGTTTAGTGGGGCGATTCTCCTACAATGAGCAGTTCTTC. Its protein is CASSLVGRFSYNEQFF.